Below are 29 T cell receptor beta chains sequenced from a single sample in a study of shared clonotypes between healthy human individuals. Produced via immunoSEQ multiplex PCR; TCRdb's table is partial and in-frame only. The sample contains 2 million to 2.5 million clones, 85% to 95% of which appear only once. The sequenced sample was naive CD4+ T cells from PBMCs. Subset defined: CD45RA+ positively selected. These receptors all come from a man between 18 and 29 years old in good health. Some clones in this sample may be carry-over from other donors' samples.

This chain connects TRBV29-1 to TRBJ2-7; TRBD1 matches 8 bases. The CDR3 spans 14 residues. CDR1 SQVTM and CDR2 ANQGSEA come from the germline V gene. V dropped 5 bases and J dropped 0; count of bases not matched to a gene: 6. CDR3 DNA: TGCAGCGTTTTATGGACAGGGAGCTCCTACGAGCAGTACTTC. Its translation: CSVLWTGSSYEQYF.

This clone appeared once. The CDR3 sequence is CSVVGLDRASNYGYTF. The CDR3 region has the DNA TGCAGCGTTGTCGGACTGGACAGGGCCTCTAACTATGGCTACACCTTC. The chain employs TRBV29-1 and TRBJ1-2; 8 positions agree with TRBD1. Trimming removed 4 bases from V and 0 bases from J; junction bases left unmatched: 10. The germline V gene has CDR1 SQVTM and CDR2 ANQGSEA. The CDR3 extends over 16 amino acids.

This clone was seen a few times. The rearrangement links TRBV7-9 to TRBJ1-2; no definite D call. V shed 8 bases and J shed 8 bases, with 3 bases lying between them. Germline V CDR1 and CDR2: SEHNR, FQNEAQ (reference sequence). The CDR3 is 8 amino acids. Here the CDR3 reads CASGGYTF. The DNA of the CDR3 is TGTGCCAGCGGGGGCTACACCTTC.

J is TRBJ2-2 and V is TRBV7-9, with 7 bases that match TRBD1. V lost 0 bases to trimming and J lost 8 bases; unmatched junction nucleotides: 3. Per germline, CDR1 SEHNR and CDR2 FQNEAQ (reference sequence). The CDR3 has 14 amino acids. CDR3 residues: CASSLADRSGELFF. The CDR3 DNA follows: TGTGCCAGCAGCTTAGCGGACAGGTCTGGGGAGCTGTTTTTT.

The chain combines TRBV2 with TRBJ1-5; D is perhaps TRBD1 (6 bases). Germline V gene sequence: CDR1 SNHLY, CDR2 FYNNEI. V gave up 6 bases and J gave up 3 bases, with 21 bases separating them. The CDR3 contains 17 residues. CDR3 residues: CASRKNLMTGTNQPQHF. CDR3 nucleotides: TGTGCCAGCAGAAAGAACCTCATGACAGGCACCAATCAGCCCCAGCATTTT.

The rearrangement joins TRBV28 to TRBJ2-6; weak D call: TRBD2 (6 bases). Per the germline V gene, CDR1 is MDHEN and CDR2 is SYDVKM. The CDR3 extends over 16 amino acids. Deletions cut 3 bases from V and 3 bases from J, with 12 bases between. CDR3 sequence: CASSFPQGGGANVLTF. CDR3 nucleotides: TGTGCCAGCAGTTTTCCCCAGGGAGGTGGGGCCAACGTCCTGACTTTC.

The chain joins TRBV9 to TRBJ2-1; 7 nucleotides line up with TRBD1. V was pared by 4 bases and J by 4 bases, with 11 bases of the junction left unmatched. The CDR3 is 16 residues long. Germline lookup yields CDR1 SGDLS and CDR2 YYNGEE. The CDR3 DNA follows: TGTGCCAGCAGCTCCGAGCCGACAGGGTCGTACAATGAGCAGTTCTTC. This sequence encodes CASSSEPTGSYNEQFF.

V is TRBV2 and J is TRBJ2-1; the D call may be TRBD1 or TRBD2 (6 bases each). The CDR3 sequence is 16 residues long. Germline CDR1 SNHLY, CDR2 FYNNEI. The ends were cut back, 10 bases at V and 8 bases at J, with 27 bases in the middle. CDR3 loop: CATYPGSQRGTYEQFF. CDR3 nucleotides: TGTGCCACCTACCCCGGGAGCCAGAGGGGGACCTATGAGCAGTTCTTC.

As for this clone: The identical CDR3 is also encoded by other nucleotide sequences in the sample. V is TRBV7-3 and J is TRBJ2-2; 14 bases fit TRBD2. V lost 4 bases to trimming and J lost 5 bases; unmatched junction nucleotides: 3. CDR3 length: 16 amino acids. The germline V gene has CDR1 SGHTA and CDR2 FQGTGA. The CDR3 bases are TGTGCCAGCAGCTCGGGACTAGCGGGAGCTACCGGGGAGCTGTTTTTT. It translates to CASSSGLAGATGELFF.

This clone was counted a single time. Distinct nucleotide sequences in the sample also encode this CDR3. The chain has TRBV2 and TRBJ1-4, with D possibly TRBD1 on 6 matching bases. Deletions cut 5 bases from V and 2 bases from J, with 9 bases between. The CDR3 is 14 residues long. CDR1 and CDR2 (germline): SNHLY, FYNNEI. The CDR3 coding sequence is TGTGCCAGCAGTCTCCAGGGGACTAATGAAAAACTGTTTTTT. It translates to CASSLQGTNEKLFF.

V gene TRBV5-1 combines with J gene TRBJ2-5, with D possibly matching TRBD2 (6 bases). Germline V CDR1 and CDR2: SGHRS, YFSETQ. The CDR3 extends over 17 amino acids. Trimming took off 0 bases at V and 0 bases at J, with 15 bases between the two ends. The CDR3 here is CASSLGVAGTYQETQYF. CDR3 in DNA: TGCGCCAGCAGCTTGGGGGTCGCGGGGACGTACCAAGAGACCCAGTACTTC.

This clone was observed a single time. This chain connects TRBV28 to TRBJ2-6; D not certain. This CDR3 region has 15 residues. Germline values: CDR1 MDHEN, CDR2 SYDVKM. V was pared by 5 bases and J by 8 bases, with 16 bases between. For the CDR3, the DNA is TGTGCCAGCAGTACACCTTCCGGGTCGACCAACGTCCTGACTTTC. It codes for CASSTPSGSTNVLTF.

The chain carries TRBV6-4 and TRBJ2-2; D not certain. CDR3 size: 14 residues. Germline values: CDR1 MRHNA, CDR2 SNTAGT. Trimming took off 5 bases at V and 0 bases at J, with 7 bases between the two ends. CDR3 amino acids: CASSLLPNTGELFF. DNA of the CDR3: TGTGCCAGCAGTTTACTACCGAACACCGGGGAGCTGTTTTTT.

This clone was seen just once. This chain uses TRBV7-2 with TRBJ2-7; the D gene is possibly TRBD1 (6 bases). Germline CDR1 is SGHTA and CDR2 is FQGNSA. The CDR3 is 14 amino acids. Trimming shortened V by 5 bases and J by 3 bases, and 14 bases separated the two germline ends. This CDR3 is CASSLTTGYYEQYF. The CDR3, as DNA: TGTGCCAGCAGCCTTACAACAGGGTACTACGAGCAGTACTTC. Based on the CDR3 plus reference TRBV7-2 and TRBJ2-7, the full variable domain is GAGVSQSPSNKVTEKGKDVELRCDPISGHTALYWYRQSLGQGLEFLIYFQGNSAPDKSGLPSDRFSAERTGGSVSTLTIQRTQQEDSAVYLCASSLTTGYYEQYFGPGTRLTVT.

This chain links TRBV6-1 with TRBJ2-1; unclear D gene. The germline gives CDR1 MNHNS, CDR2 SASEGT. CDR3 length: 14 residues. With 10 bases removed from V and 1 base from J, the gap between germline ends came to 14 bases. CDR3 in amino acids: CATSWASSYNEQFF. CDR3 nucleotide sequence: TGTGCCACCTCTTGGGCCTCTTCCTACAATGAGCAGTTCTTC.

In its sample, this clone was seen once. The chain couples TRBV5-1 to TRBJ1-1; D might be TRBD1 (5 bases). This CDR3 is built from 15 residues. CDR1 and CDR2 from the germline V gene are SGHRS and YFSETQ. V was cut by 2 bases and J by 0 bases, with 11 bases left in between. CDR3 DNA: TGCGCCAGCAGCTTTATCGGGGGGGTGAACACTGAAGCTTTCTTT. Translated: CASSFIGGVNTEAFF.

V is TRBV7-9 and J is TRBJ2-7; D is ambiguous. Germline CDR1 reads SEHNR; CDR2 reads FQNEAQ (reference sequence). This CDR3 contains 14 residues. V was shortened by 2 bases and J by 2 bases, with 10 bases between the two germline ends. The CDR3 nucleotides read TGTGCCAGCAGCTTAACCGCCAGGCCCTACGAGCAGTACTTC. Protein sequence: CASSLTARPYEQYF.

This clone occurred once. This chain links TRBV28 with TRBJ1-5; D not resolved. The V end lost 5 bases, the J end lost 7 bases, and 18 bases lay between the germline ends. The germline gives CDR1 MDHEN, CDR2 SYDVKM. This CDR3 spans 15 amino acids. The CDR3 sequence is CASSPPLAVGQPQHF. As DNA, the CDR3 is TGTGCCAGCAGTCCCCCTTTAGCCGTTGGGCAGCCCCAGCATTTT.

The V gene is TRBV30, the J gene TRBJ1-4; D perhaps matches TRBD1 (5 bases). The germline V and J ends were trimmed by 0 bases and 2 bases, with 22 bases remaining between them. Germline CDR1 and CDR2: GTSNPN and SVGIG (reference sequence). This CDR3 is built from 19 residues. The CDR3 nucleotides are TGTGCCTGGAGTGTGGGGTGGGGCAGGTCAACGGGGACTAATGAAAAACTGTTTTTT. It encodes CAWSVGWGRSTGTNEKLFF.

V and J are TRBV6-1 and TRBJ2-7, with D perhaps TRBD2 (7 bases). CDR3 length: 14 residues. V lost 9 bases, J lost 2 bases, and 17 bases lay in between. CDR1 is MNHNS and CDR2 is SASEGT in the germline V gene. The CDR3, as DNA: TGTGCCAGACGTAAGGGGGGGAGGGCCTACGAGCAGTACTTC. It yields the protein CARRKGGRAYEQYF.

The table lists this clone with a few counts. The chain links TRBV9 to TRBJ1-1; D gene ambiguous. The CDR3 covers 13 residues. Germline V CDR1 and CDR2: SGDLS, YYNGEE. V was cut by 4 bases and J by 3 bases, with 10 bases left in between. The CDR3 nucleotides are TGTGCCAGCAGCTCGTACTGGGACACTGAAGCTTTCTTT. Residues: CASSSYWDTEAFF.

The chain couples TRBV18 to TRBJ2-5; tentatively, D is TRBD1 or TRBD2 (5 bases each). The CDR3 is 14 amino acids. Trimming shortened V by 4 bases and J by 1 base, and 10 bases separated the two germline ends. Germline V lookup: CDR1 KGHSH, CDR2 LQKENI. The DNA for the CDR3 is TGTGCCAGCTCACGCGCCGGGACCCAAGAGACCCAGTACTTC. Residues: CASSRAGTQETQYF.

With respect to this clone: Other nucleotide sequences from this sample produce the same CDR3. In nucleotides, the CDR3 is TGTGCCAGCCAGGGGGGAAGGAACACTGAAGCTTTCTTT. Translating gives CASQGGRNTEAFF. This chain links TRBV6-5 with TRBJ1-1, with 7 bases lining up with TRBD1. With 8 bases clipped from V and 1 base from J, the junction kept 4 bases outside the gene matches. Germline V gives CDR1 MNHEY, CDR2 SVGAGI. The CDR3 runs to 13 residues.

This clone was recorded only once. The rearrangement uses TRBV19 and TRBJ2-1; TRBD1 matches 8 bases. This CDR3 is 15 amino acids long. V shed 5 bases and J 7 bases; nucleotides not matched to a gene: 10. The germline CDR1 and CDR2 sequences are LNHDA and SQIVND (reference sequence). CDR3 protein: CASSPQGARGNEQFF. In DNA form, the CDR3 reads TGTGCCAGTAGTCCTCAGGGGGCGCGAGGAAATGAGCAGTTCTTC.

The rearrangement links TRBV28 to TRBJ1-1; D not certain. The CDR3 extends over 12 amino acids. V was pared by 5 bases and J by 10 bases, with 14 bases between. The germline CDR1 and CDR2 sequences are MDHEN and SYDVKM. The CDR3 is CASSLKSLSAFF. The DNA of the CDR3 is TGTGCCAGCAGTCTTAAATCCCTTTCAGCTTTCTTT.

This chain connects TRBV5-4 to TRBJ1-2, with D perhaps TRBD1 (6 bases). Trimming removed 4 bases from V and 7 bases from J, with 20 bases in between. Germline values: CDR1 SGHNT, CDR2 YYREEE (reference sequence). This CDR3 has 15 amino acids. The CDR3 DNA is TGTGCCAGCAGCCGCCCGGGGGGCCCGGGTGGTGGCTACACCTTC. This encodes CASSRPGGPGGGYTF.

The rearrangement links TRBV5-1 to TRBJ1-1; 7 nucleotides align to TRBD1. The CDR3 runs 16 residues. The V gene's germline CDR1 is SGHRS and CDR2 YFSETQ. J lost 0 bases, V lost 1 base, and 6 bases had no gene match. CDR3 nucleotides: TGCGCCAGCAGCTTGAGGGACAGAAAAATGAACACTGAAGCTTTCTTT. Residues: CASSLRDRKMNTEAFF.

The count of this clone is one. V is TRBV7-9 and J is TRBJ2-1; TRBD2 matches 10 bases. With V trimmed by 5 bases and J by 5 bases, 3 bases remained unmatched. Per the germline V gene, CDR1 is SEHNR and CDR2 is FQNEAQ (reference sequence). The CDR3 length is 14 residues. Here the CDR3 DNA reads TGTGCCAGCAGCCCGGGACTAGCGAACAATGAGCAGTTCTTC. This sequence encodes CASSPGLANNEQFF.

V and J are TRBV5-5 and TRBJ1-3; D uncertain. Trimming left V 4 bases short and J 4 bases short, with 9 bases between. The CDR3 runs to 13 residues. Germline assignment: CDR1 SGHKS and CDR2 YYEKEE (reference sequence). The CDR3 coding sequence is TGTGCCAGCAGCCCGGCCAGCGGAAACACCATATATTTT. This gives the protein CASSPASGNTIYF.